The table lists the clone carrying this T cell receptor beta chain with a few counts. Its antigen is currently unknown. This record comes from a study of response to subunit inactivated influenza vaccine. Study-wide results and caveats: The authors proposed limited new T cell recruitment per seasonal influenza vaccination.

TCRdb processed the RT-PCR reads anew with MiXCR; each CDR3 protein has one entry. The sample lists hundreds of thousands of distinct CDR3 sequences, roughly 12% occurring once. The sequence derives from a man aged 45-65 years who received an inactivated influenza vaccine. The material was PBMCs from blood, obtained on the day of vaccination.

In nucleotides, the CDR3 is TGCAGCGTTGAAGCCCCCCAAAAGGTGGCCACTGAAGCTTTCTTT. This sequence encodes CSVEAPQKVATEAFF. This chain connects TRBV29-1 to TRBJ1-1, with D hard to call. In germline, CDR1 is SQVTM, CDR2 ANQGSEA. V gave up 1 base and J gave up 4 bases, with 16 bases separating them. The CDR3 totals 15 residues.